The clone carrying this T cell receptor (beta chain) was detected only a few times. These data originate in a study of human T cells and chemical hapten exposure. Unique molecular identifiers were attached to individual cDNA molecules during library preparation. TCRdb processed the RACE reads anew with MiXCR; each CDR3 protein has one entry. Of around 190,000 distinct CDR3 sequences listed, approximately 20% are singletons. Time point described: patch test 1, 2 weeks after DPC sensitization. Regarding treatment: therapeutic diphenylcyclopropenone sensitization with weekly scalp DPC. The sequencing used whole blood, collected in connection with sensitization to the hapten diphenylcyclopropenone (DPC). This TCR was recovered from a woman in her forties or fifties with alopecia areata. Some clones in this sample may be carry-over from other donors' samples.

The CDR3 is CASEQRETQYF. The CDR3 DNA reads as TGTGCCAGCGAACAACGAGAGACCCAGTACTTC. The chain links TRBV11-1 to TRBJ2-5; no firm D call. Germline CDR1 SGHAT, CDR2 FQDESV (reference sequence). V lost 8 bases, J lost 4 bases, and 8 bases lay in between. This CDR3 region has 11 residues.